The 5 T cell receptor beta chains below come from one sample, sequenced in a study of T cell changes during pregnancy in multiple sclerosis. This table comes from immunoSEQ multiplex PCR, and its TCRdb copy is limited to in-frame clones, with some not included. This sample carries 66,000 or so clones, approximately 90% of them seen once, and the ten largest clones take 0.89%. The sequences come from peripheral blood, collected in the first trimester of pregnancy. These TCRs come from a female donor in good health, enrolled as a control in a pregnancy study.

The chain joins TRBV25-1 to TRBJ2-3; TRBD2 matches 8 bases. Germline-derived CDR1 and CDR2 are MGHDK and SYGVNS. Trimming cost V 5 bases and J 2 bases; bases outside gene matches: 6. CDR3 length: 15 residues. For the CDR3, the DNA is TGTGCCAGCAGTTCAAGCGGGGGCTACACAGATACGCAGTATTTT. Protein sequence: CASSSSGGYTDTQYF.

The chain has TRBV19 and TRBJ2-1, with TRBD1 matching over 10 bases. J lost 4 bases, V lost 0 bases, and 3 bases had no gene match. Germline values: CDR1 LNHDA, CDR2 SQIVND (reference sequence). This CDR3 has 16 amino acids. For the CDR3, the DNA is TGTGCCAGTAGTATAGACGGGACAGGGGAGTACAATGAGCAGTTCTTC. This encodes CASSIDGTGEYNEQFF.

This chain joins TRBV7-2 and TRBJ2-7, with D perhaps matching TRBD2 (5 bases). The germline V and J ends were trimmed by 5 bases and 2 bases, with 19 bases remaining between them. The CDR3 totals 16 residues. The germline V gene encodes CDR1 SGHTA and CDR2 FQGNSA. The CDR3 DNA sequence: TGTGCCAGCAGCATAAGCCGGGGTTTAGAGACCTACGAGCAGTACTTC. Protein sequence: CASSISRGLETYEQYF.

The chain employs TRBV7-8 and TRBJ2-6; TRBD1 aligns across 9 bases. The CDR3 has 17 residues. Per germline, CDR1 SGHVS and CDR2 FQNEAQ. J gave up 3 bases and V 1 base, and 4 bases lay outside the gene matches. The chain's CDR3 is CASSLEQGAGGANVLTF. The CDR3 region has the DNA TGTGCCAGCAGCTTAGAACAGGGGGCGGGTGGGGCCAACGTCCTGACTTTC.

The chain has TRBV7-2 and TRBJ1-2, with TRBD1 matching 9 bases. J gave up 7 bases and V 6 bases, and 15 bases lay outside the gene matches. The V gene's germline CDR1 is SGHTA and CDR2 FQGNSA. CDR3 length: 16 residues. The CDR3 region is CASSLQGAQSLFGYTF. CDR3 nucleotides: TGTGCCAGCAGTTTACAGGGGGCGCAAAGTCTCTTTGGCTACACCTTC.